The 13 T cell receptor beta chains presented below share a single source sample, sequenced in a study of blood T cell repertoires in COVID-19. Repertoires were generated with immunoSEQ multiplex PCR, while TCRdb's copy carries only in-frame clones and drops some. The sample gives almost 200,000 clones, around 85% of which show up once; 0.9% to 0.95% is in the top ten. Sequences were obtained from peripheral blood. All receptors come from a man aged 55 to 70 with COVID-19, enrolled during active disease.

V and J are TRBV3-1 (or the pseudogene TRBV3-2) and TRBJ1-3; D gene ambiguous. CDR1 LGHDT and CDR2 YNNKEL come from the germline V gene (reference sequence). Trimming took off 1 base at V and 1 base at J, with 5 bases between the two ends. The CDR3 is made up of 14 amino acids. The CDR3 reads CASSQGPSGNTIYF. CDR3 sequence (DNA): TGTGCCAGCAGCCAAGGGCCGTCTGGAAACACCATATATTTT.

The V gene is TRBV2, the J gene TRBJ2-7; no clear D. From germline, CDR1 is SNHLY and CDR2 FYNNEI. V lost 6 bases and J 2 bases, leaving 8 bases between the germline ends. This CDR3 region has 12 residues. CDR3 sequence (DNA): TGTGCCAGCAGCTTGACACCCTACGAGCAGTACTTC. Protein product: CASSLTPYEQYF.

The chain uses TRBV11-2 and TRBJ1-6; 7 bases match TRBD1. CDR1 is SGHAT, CDR2 FQNNGV, per germline. V lost 1 base and J lost 6; bases outside the gene matches: 3. The CDR3 runs to 15 residues. The CDR3 region has the DNA TGTGCCAGCAGCTTAGTGGGGACAGCTAATTCACCCCTCCACTTT. This translates into CASSLVGTANSPLHF.

The chain links TRBV7-9 to TRBJ1-1; a possible D gene is TRBD1 (5 bases). This CDR3 is 14 amino acids long. The ends were cut back, 5 bases at V and 0 bases at J, with 10 bases in the middle. The V gene's germline CDR1 is SEHNR and CDR2 FQNEAQ (reference sequence). CDR3: CASSLTELNTEAFF. The CDR3 DNA reads TGTGCCAGCAGCCTGACAGAACTGAACACTGAAGCTTTCTTT.

The chain is built from TRBV7-2 and TRBJ1-4; 7 bases are a match to TRBD1. CDR3 length: 17 residues. V shed 2 bases and J 3 bases; nucleotides not matched to a gene: 9. Looked up from germline, CDR1 is SGHTA and CDR2 is FQGNSA. CDR3 nucleotides: TGTGCCAGCAGCTTAAGACAGGGTGTGAGATCTAATGAAAAACTGTTTTTT. Translation gives CASSLRQGVRSNEKLFF.

V usage is TRBV3-1 (or the pseudogene TRBV3-2) and J usage is TRBJ2-7, with 7 positions matching TRBD2. J lost 1 base, V lost 4 bases, and 7 bases had no gene match. Per germline, CDR1 LGHDT and CDR2 YNNKEL (reference sequence). CDR3 length equals 15 residues. CDR3 bases: TGTGCCAGCAGCCCCAGACTGGGAGGGTCCTACGAGCAGTACTTC. This translates into CASSPRLGGSYEQYF.

This chain joins TRBV30 and TRBJ1-2, with 7 nucleotides matching TRBD1. Per the germline V gene, CDR1 is GTSNPN and CDR2 is SVGIG (reference sequence). Unmatched junction bases numbered 8, after V lost 2 bases and J lost 8 bases. This CDR3 has 13 residues. The CDR3 region has the DNA TGTGCCTGGAGTCGACAGGGTCGGAACGGCTACACCTTC. It yields the protein CAWSRQGRNGYTF.

This clone was seen more than once but under ten times. This chain links TRBV7-2 with TRBJ1-2, with no clear D. Looked up from germline, CDR1 is SGHTA and CDR2 is FQGNSA. The germline V and J ends were trimmed by 1 base and 2 bases, with 8 bases remaining between them. This CDR3 is built from 14 residues. The CDR3 nucleotides read TGTGCCAGCAGCTTAGGACACGCCAACTATGGCTACACCTTC. This gives the protein CASSLGHANYGYTF.

The rearrangement uses TRBV12-1 and TRBJ2-7; the table's D gene call, TRBD1, was not cross checked with the DNA. TRBV12-1 is designated a pseudogene. This CDR3 has 13 amino acids. The CDR3 coding sequence is TGTGCCAGCAGCCCTCAGGGGGCAAAAGAGCAGTACTTC. Protein product: CASSPQGAKEQYF.

The chain recombines TRBV6-6 with TRBJ1-6, with 9 bases lining up with TRBD1. CDR3 length: 15 residues. V lost 6 bases to trimming and J lost 7 bases; unmatched junction nucleotides: 7. Germline loops: CDR1 MNHNY, CDR2 SVGAGI (reference sequence). CDR3 coding DNA: TGTGCCAGCAGCTGGGGGGACAGGGTCAATTCACCCCTCCACTTT. Protein: CASSWGDRVNSPLHF.

The rearrangement links TRBV7-9 to TRBJ1-1, with D hard to call. Germline V gene lookup returns CDR1 SEHNR and CDR2 FQNEAQ (reference sequence). V was shortened by 1 base and J by 11 bases, with 11 bases between the two germline ends. CDR3 length: 12 amino acids. The CDR3 bases are TGTGCCAGCAGCTTAGAGACCCAGAGGGCTTTCTTT. Amino acids: CASSLETQRAFF.

The chain uses TRBV7-3 and TRBJ1-6; D is perhaps TRBD1 (6 bases). Germline CDR1 is SGHTA and CDR2 is FQGTGA. The CDR3 length is 14 residues. The V and J ends lost 3 bases and 6 bases respectively, with 9 bases between them. CDR3 protein: CASSFTGINSPLHF. The CDR3 DNA follows: TGTGCCAGCAGCTTCACAGGGATTAATTCACCCCTCCACTTT.

This sequence joins TRBV24-1 and TRBJ2-2; TRBD1 agrees at 8 bases. The junction had 6 bases not matched to a gene; V was cut back by 4 bases and J by 0 bases. The CDR3 loop spans 17 amino acids. Germline V gene data show CDR1 as KGHDR and CDR2 as SFDVKD. The CDR3 DNA is TGTGCCACCAGTGACCCTGGACAGGGCGCGAACACCGGGGAGCTGTTTTTT. Translating it yields CATSDPGQGANTGELFF.